Below are 32 T cell receptor beta chains sequenced from a single sample in a study of blood T cell repertoires in COVID-19 (dated by TCRdb to between 2020 and 2021). The library was generated by the immunoSEQ multiplex PCR assay. Held by TCRdb, this immuneACCESS table contains in-frame sequences only and omits some clones. Under half of the omission traces to an unresolved V gene where checked; the cause of the rest is unknown. The sample table contains roughly 250,000 clones; only one count was recorded for about nine tenths of them. Around 0.85% of the sample rests with the top ten. What was sequenced was PBMCs or T cells enriched from blood (not recorded which). These TCRs come from a man aged 50-59 years who had been exposed to COVID-19.

The chain carries TRBV30 and TRBJ1-2; 7 nucleotides align to TRBD1. Germline V lookup: CDR1 GTSNPN, CDR2 SVGIG (reference sequence). The CDR3 is 16 amino acids. V lost 1 base to trimming and J lost 8 bases; unmatched junction nucleotides: 16. The DNA of the CDR3 is TGTGCCTGGAGTGCCCCTGGGGACAGCCGACTGCGGGGCTACACCTTC. Translation gives CAWSAPGDSRLRGYTF.

The chain couples TRBV6-5 to TRBJ2-5, with D uncertain. The CDR3 is 11 amino acids. V shed 5 bases and J shed 2 bases, with 3 bases lying between them. CDR1 is MNHEY and CDR2 is SVGAGI in the germline V gene. The CDR3, as DNA: TGTGCCAGCAGTCTTCAAGAGACCCAGTACTTC. Its translation: CASSLQETQYF.

The chain joins TRBV28 to TRBJ1-2; 9 bases map to TRBD1. The germline V gene encodes CDR1 MDHEN and CDR2 SYDVKM. Trimming cost V 6 bases and J 8 bases; bases outside gene matches: 13. This CDR3 has 15 amino acids. CDR3 amino acids: CASSRSYRGRGGYTF. The CDR3 nucleotides are TGTGCCAGCAGCCGTTCTTACAGGGGGCGTGGCGGCTACACCTTC.

In DNA, the CDR3 is TGTGCCAGCAGCCAATTCGACAGGAGCTATGGCTACACCTTC. This translates into CASSQFDRSYGYTF. The V and J genes are TRBV4-2 and TRBJ1-2; possibly TRBD1 for D (6 bases). This CDR3 comprises 14 residues. The V end was cut by 2 bases, the J end by 4 bases, with 11 bases between. The germline CDR1 and CDR2 sequences are LGHNA and YNFKEQ.

J is TRBJ2-1 and V is TRBV6-5, with 7 bases lining up with TRBD1. With V trimmed by 11 bases and J by 9 bases, 16 bases remained unmatched. The germline CDR1 and CDR2 sequences are MNHEY and SVGAGI. The CDR3 is 14 residues long. CDR3 protein: CAVRRGGKIGEQFF. CDR3 sequence (DNA): TGTGCCGTACGACGAGGGGGCAAGATCGGTGAGCAGTTCTTC.

The chain joins TRBV7-9 to TRBJ1-1; D is uncertain. The V and J ends lost 1 base and 0 bases respectively, with 12 bases between them. Germline values: CDR1 SEHNR, CDR2 FQNEAQ (reference sequence). The CDR3 covers 16 residues. CDR3 sequence: CASSLVGGQMNTEAFF. CDR3 DNA sequence: TGTGCCAGCAGCTTAGTTGGAGGTCAGATGAACACTGAAGCTTTCTTT.

The chain joins TRBV6-1 to TRBJ2-2; 9 bases align to TRBD1. The CDR3 covers 17 residues. The J segment lost 6 bases and the V segment lost 2 bases, leaving 10 bases of the junction unmatched. CDR1 is MNHNS, CDR2 SASEGT, per germline. The CDR3 DNA is TGTGCCAGCAGTGAATATGTGACAGGGGGTTTCGCCGGGGAGCTGTTTTTT. Its translation: CASSEYVTGGFAGELFF.

The rearrangement joins TRBV5-1 to TRBJ2-5; 7 bases map to TRBD1. CDR3 length equals 13 residues. The ends lost 2 bases at V and 4 bases at J; junction bases unmatched: 2. Germline V gives CDR1 SGHRS, CDR2 YFSETQ. CDR3 region: CASSFNRGETQYF. The CDR3 DNA follows: TGCGCCAGCAGCTTTAACAGGGGAGAGACCCAGTACTTC.

The rearrangement joins TRBV5-1 to TRBJ1-2, with TRBD1 as a possible D gene (5 bases). The CDR3 length is 15 residues. Deletions cut 0 bases from V and 0 bases from J, with 9 bases between. Germline loops: CDR1 SGHRS, CDR2 YFSETQ. CDR3 in amino acids: CASSLAPGANYGYTF. The CDR3 region has the DNA TGCGCCAGCAGCTTGGCGCCGGGGGCTAACTATGGCTACACCTTC.

This clone was detected only once. The gene calls are TRBV9 and TRBJ2-1; TRBD2 matches at 8 bases. CDR3 length equals 14 residues. Germline CDR1 SGDLS, CDR2 YYNGEE. The V gene end was trimmed by 4 bases and the J gene end by 5 bases; junction bases not matched to a gene: 5. The chain's CDR3 is CASSPSGSNNEQFF. In DNA, the CDR3 is TGTGCCAGCAGCCCCAGCGGGAGCAACAATGAGCAGTTCTTC. Based on the CDR3 plus reference TRBV9 and TRBJ2-1, the full variable domain is DSGVTQTPKHLITATGQRVTLRCSPRSGDLSVYWYQQSLDQGLQFLIQYYNGEERAKGNILERFSAQQFPDLHSELNLSSLELGDSALYFCASSPSGSNNEQFFGPGTRLTVL.

J is TRBJ1-2 and V is TRBV6-5; 7 bases line up with TRBD1. The V and J ends lost 6 bases and 5 bases, in that order; junction bases with no gene match: 12. This CDR3 comprises 15 residues. Germline values: CDR1 MNHEY, CDR2 SVGAGI. CDR3 DNA sequence: TGTGCCAGCAGCCAGGGACAGCCGCGTATTTATGGCTACACCTTC. It yields the protein CASSQGQPRIYGYTF.

This CDR3 is CASSESPGNYGYTF. CDR3 nucleotides: TGCGCCAGCAGTGAGTCGCCAGGGAACTATGGCTACACCTTC. The chain combines TRBV10-1 with TRBJ1-2; D perhaps matches TRBD1 (5 bases). Germline CDR1 is WNHNN and CDR2 is SYGVQD (reference sequence). The CDR3 runs to 14 residues. V was pared by 0 bases and J by 2 bases, with 7 bases between.

The V and J genes are TRBV28 and TRBJ1-1, with D possibly being TRBD1 (5 bases). V lost 2 bases, J lost 2 bases, and 9 bases lay in between. CDR1 is MDHEN and CDR2 is SYDVKM in the germline V gene. The CDR3 extends over 14 amino acids. The CDR3 sequence is CASSLTGANTEAFF. For the CDR3, the DNA is TGTGCCAGCAGTTTAACAGGAGCTAACACTGAAGCTTTCTTT. The variable domain in full, completed from reference TRBV28 and TRBJ1-1, reads DVKVTQSSRYLVKRTGEKVFLECVQDMDHENMFWYRQDPGLGLRLIYFSYDVKMKEKGDIPEGYSVSREKKERFSLILESASTNQTSMYLCASSLTGANTEAFFGQGTRLTVV.

The chain carries TRBV9 and TRBJ1-3; D not certain. V was pared by 3 bases and J by 0 bases, with 10 bases between. Germline lookup yields CDR1 SGDLS and CDR2 YYNGEE. The CDR3 totals 15 residues. The chain's CDR3 is CASSADGSSGNTIYF. Here the CDR3 DNA reads TGTGCCAGCAGCGCAGATGGCAGCTCTGGAAACACCATATATTTT.

In this sample, this clone turned up once. The chain couples TRBV11-2 to TRBJ2-1; D is possibly TRBD2 (6 bases). In germline, CDR1 is SGHAT, CDR2 FQNNGV. The V end lost 5 bases, the J end lost 2 bases, and 13 bases lay between the germline ends. CDR3 size: 15 residues. The CDR3 loop is CASSQIAVAYNEQFF. Here the CDR3 DNA reads TGTGCCAGCAGCCAGATAGCGGTGGCCTACAATGAGCAGTTCTTC.

This clone was detected only once. The chain carries TRBV5-1 and TRBJ2-3, with D perhaps TRBD1 (6 bases). V dropped 3 bases and J dropped 3 bases, with 14 bases sitting between them. Germline V gives CDR1 SGHRS, CDR2 YFSETQ. The CDR3 has 15 residues. CDR3 protein: CASSSTGSWTDTQYF. The CDR3 DNA follows: TGCGCCAGCAGCTCTACAGGGAGTTGGACAGATACGCAGTATTTT. The full variable domain, rest sourced from reference TRBV5-1 and TRBJ2-3, is KAGVTQTPRYLIKTRGQQVTLSCSPISGHRSVSWYQQTPGQGLQFLFEYFSETQRNKGNFPGRFSGRQFSNSRSEMNVSTLELGDSALYLCASSSTGSWTDTQYFGPGTRLTVL.

This sequence joins TRBV5-4 and TRBJ1-2, with a possible D match to TRBD1 (5 bases). Germline V CDR1 and CDR2: SGHNT, YYREEE (reference sequence). V was cut by 4 bases and J by 3 bases, with 16 bases left in between. The CDR3 loop spans 15 amino acids. The DNA for the CDR3 is TGTGCCAGCAGCCCGATGACAGCAACCTACTATGGCTACACCTTC. Encoded protein: CASSPMTATYYGYTF.

V and J are TRBV5-4 and TRBJ1-3; no reliable D call. The CDR3 totals 16 residues. V was pared by 3 bases and J by 0 bases, with 13 bases between. Germline loops: CDR1 SGHNT, CDR2 YYREEE (reference sequence). CDR3 in amino acids: CASSSTKGYSGNTIYF. CDR3 in DNA: TGTGCCAGCAGCTCGACAAAAGGTTACTCTGGAAACACCATATATTTT.

The chain uses TRBV10-3 and TRBJ2-3; D may be TRBD1 (6 bases). V was trimmed by 6 bases and J by 2 bases, leaving 12 bases between them. The CDR3 loop spans 14 amino acids. Per germline, CDR1 ENHRY and CDR2 SYGVKD. Here the CDR3 DNA reads TGTGCCATCAGCCCTACAGGGCCCACAGATACGCAGTATTTT. Protein sequence: CAISPTGPTDTQYF.

The chain couples TRBV16 to TRBJ1-2, with D perhaps TRBD1 (5 bases). The CDR3 sequence is 14 residues long. Germline CDR1 is KGHSY and CDR2 is FQNENV. Trimming removed 0 bases from V and 4 bases from J, with 9 bases in between. The CDR3 loop reads CASSQSSGLYGYTF. The CDR3 bases are TGTGCCAGCAGCCAATCATCAGGGCTCTATGGCTACACCTTC. Looking up the rest from reference TRBV16 and TRBJ1-2 gives the full variable domain: GEEVAQTPKHLVRGEGQKAKLYCAPIKGHSYVFWYQQVLKNEFKFLISFQNENVFDETGMPKERFSAKCLPNSPCSLEIQATKLEDSAVYFCASSQSSGLYGYTFGSGTRLTVV.

This chain connects TRBV7-9 to TRBJ1-1; TRBD1 agrees at 7 bases. Germline CDR1 SEHNR, CDR2 FQNEAQ (reference sequence). The CDR3 runs to 16 residues. Trimming cost V 0 bases and J 3 bases; bases outside gene matches: 7. CDR3 residues: CASSLAPRGIDTEAFF. CDR3 bases: TGTGCCAGCAGCTTAGCGCCCAGGGGGATTGACACTGAAGCTTTCTTT.

The CDR3 DNA reads TGCGCCAGCAGCTACATACAGGGGGTTGAAGCTTTCTTT. Amino acid sequence: CASSYIQGVEAFF. This chain uses TRBV5-1 with TRBJ1-1, with 8 positions matching TRBD1. CDR1 is SGHRS and CDR2 is YFSETQ in the germline V gene. CDR3 length: 13 amino acids. V lost 3 bases and J lost 7; bases outside the gene matches: 5.

The chain has TRBV28 and TRBJ1-2, with 9 positions matching TRBD1. The CDR3 covers 15 residues. CDR1 and CDR2 (germline): MDHEN, SYDVKM. The junction had 7 bases not matched to a gene; V was cut back by 4 bases and J by 4 bases. CDR3 sequence (DNA): TGTGCCAGCAGTTCCCTCCGGACAGGGGTCTATGGCTACACCTTC. It codes for CASSSLRTGVYGYTF.

The CDR3 DNA reads TGTGCCAGTAGTCACTACAGGGCGGGGAACACTGAAGCTTTCTTT. This sequence encodes CASSHYRAGNTEAFF. The J gene is TRBJ1-1, the V gene TRBV19; TRBD1 might be the D (6 bases). The CDR3 length is 15 residues. From germline, CDR1 is LNHDA and CDR2 SQIVND (reference sequence). Trimming took off 5 bases at V and 1 base at J, with 14 bases between the two ends.

A single count supports this clone. CDR3 bases: TGTGCCAGCTCACGTCTAGCGGGGGGGATCTCCTACAATGAGCAGTTCTTC. This sequence encodes CASSRLAGGISYNEQFF. The V gene is TRBV18, the J gene TRBJ2-1, with 12 bases lining up with TRBD2. The CDR3 sequence is 17 residues long. Trimming cost V 4 bases and J 0 bases; bases outside gene matches: 4. Germline-derived CDR1 and CDR2 are KGHSH and LQKENI.

The chain employs TRBV28 and TRBJ1-1; maybe TRBD1 (5 bases). CDR3 length: 15 residues. Germline CDR1 and CDR2: MDHEN and SYDVKM. V was trimmed by 3 bases and J by 1 base, leaving 12 bases between them. CDR3 coding DNA: TGTGCCAGCAGTTTGGGGGGGAAGGGGAACACTGAAGCTTTCTTT. Encoded protein: CASSLGGKGNTEAFF.

V is TRBV7-2 and J is TRBJ2-7; 12 nucleotides agree with TRBD2. V lost 3 bases to trimming and J lost 5 bases; unmatched junction nucleotides: 5. CDR1 and CDR2 (germline): SGHTA, FQGNSA. The CDR3 contains 15 residues. CDR3 in amino acids: CASSFLAGGANEQYF. CDR3 nucleotide sequence: TGTGCCAGCAGCTTCCTAGCGGGGGGGGCCAACGAGCAGTACTTC. Full variable domain (rest looked up from reference TRBV7-2 and TRBJ2-7): GAGVSQSPSNKVTEKGKDVELRCDPISGHTALYWYRQSLGQGLEFLIYFQGNSAPDKSGLPSDRFSAERTGGSVSTLTIQRTQQEDSAVYLCASSFLAGGANEQYFGPGTRLTVT.

CDR3: CASSLVASGRSTDTQYF. In DNA, the CDR3 is TGCGCCAGCAGCTTGGTAGCTAGCGGGAGGTCGACAGATACGCAGTATTTT. The gene calls are TRBV5-1 and TRBJ2-3; TRBD2 aligns across 11 bases. Trimming cost V 0 bases and J 3 bases; bases outside gene matches: 6. This CDR3 contains 17 residues. The germline gives CDR1 SGHRS, CDR2 YFSETQ.

The chain carries TRBV5-1 and TRBJ1-1; TRBD1 agrees at 9 bases. The CDR3 covers 15 residues. The germline V gene encodes CDR1 SGHRS and CDR2 YFSETQ. Trimming removed 1 base from V and 8 bases from J; junction bases left unmatched: 9. The CDR3: CASSLQLGQGTEAFF. The CDR3 nucleotides are TGCGCCAGCAGCTTGCAGCTCGGACAGGGGACCGAAGCTTTCTTT.

The V and J genes are TRBV27 and TRBJ2-2; TRBD1 agrees at 7 bases. Trimming took 6 bases from V and 5 from J; bases not matched to a gene: 12. CDR1 is MNHEY, CDR2 SMNVEV, per germline (reference sequence). CDR3 size: 16 residues. Here the CDR3 DNA reads TGTGCCAGCAGACCCCACGGACAGGCAGGTACCGGGGAGCTGTTTTTT. This translates into CASRPHGQAGTGELFF.

The rearrangement links TRBV30 to TRBJ2-1; TRBD1 agrees at 7 bases. V dropped 4 bases and J dropped 7; count of bases not matched to a gene: 7. CDR3 length: 13 amino acids. Germline V gene sequence: CDR1 GTSNPN, CDR2 SVGIG (reference sequence). The CDR3 DNA is TGTGCCTGGAATGGACAGGTTGAAAATGAGCAGTTCTTC. It yields the protein CAWNGQVENEQFF.

This clone was observed a few times. The CDR3 DNA reads as TGTGCCAGCAGTCTAGAGCAATCGAACACTGAAGCTTTCTTT. It encodes CASSLEQSNTEAFF. The chain employs TRBV27 and TRBJ1-1; no clear D gene. V lost 5 bases and J lost 1, with 11 bases in between. The CDR3 runs to 14 residues. CDR1 is MNHEY and CDR2 is SMNVEV in the germline V gene (reference sequence).